This T cell receptor beta chain was recorded in a study of identical twins. Study-level findings and limits: Twins shared beta out-of-frame sequences in excess, but this excess was weaker.

This CDR3 comprises 13 residues. This clonotype was counted at least ten times. Its cognate antigen is unknown. Its ends do not fully match the called genes, so a read error is possible. TCRdb re-called the 5' RACE reads with MiXCR, one entry per CDR3 protein. This sample yields roughly 720,000 distinct CDR3 sequences, of which approximately 18% are seen a single time; roughly 14% belongs to the top ten. In addition, the sample was reused for a study of T cells expressing NK-cell markers. That work contributes: One of eight sequenced donors was HCMV-seronegative; the other seven were seropositive. NKG2C+ dominant clonotype frequencies in a handful of donors were roughly 1.0-7.0% of CD8+ T cells. HCMV specificity of the expanded NKG2C+ T cell clones was not established.

The chain couples TRBV12-3 or TRBV12-4 to TRBJ1-1; 10 bases are a match to TRBD1. Sequenced sample: PBMCs. This TCR was recovered from a woman between 18 and 29 years old in good health. The CDR3 DNA reads as TGTGCCAGCAGGGGACAGGGGAACTCTGAAGCTTTCTTT. Translated: CASRGQGNSEAFF.